This TCR beta chain emerged from a study of cytomegalovirus exposure and HLA in healthy donors. As concerns this clone: Its antigen is not identified.

General observations from the study: TCR beta V- and J-gene trimming was later associated with a missense DCLRE1C variant. It was likely that a cluster of highly shared sequence variants was a sequencing artifact. Common viral pathogens seemed to be connected with several of the most significant clusters, according to a later analysis.

Amplification used 60 Vbeta primers and 13 Jbeta primers. Assay used: immunoSEQ multiplex PCR; TCRdb lists only in-frame clones, some missing. The sample holds roughly 100,000 clones, around three quarters seen once. The CDR3 loop spans 16 amino acids. V shed 2 bases and J 7 bases; nucleotides not matched to a gene: 9. Germline V gene lookup returns CDR1 MNHEY and CDR2 SMNVEV (reference sequence). Source material: PBMCs. The TCR was taken from a woman in her 50s in good health and CMV-seropositive. The chain joins TRBV27 to TRBJ2-1; 9 bases match TRBD2. CDR3 loop: CASSLGAGGLLNEQFF. For the CDR3, the DNA is TGTGCCAGCAGTTTAGGGGCGGGGGGGCTATTAAATGAGCAGTTCTTC.